This TCR beta chain is from a study of early T cells in non-severe SARS-CoV-2 infection. General study findings and limits: CD4 and private specificities were missed by VDJdb matching, which favored anti-spike CD8 responses.

This clonotype was observed many times. Its antigen is unknown. CDR1 is LNHNV, CDR2 YYDKDF, per germline (reference sequence). This CDR3 is built from 13 residues. V lost 5 bases, J lost 4 bases, and 4 bases stayed unmatched. Attachment of unique molecular identifiers to individual cDNA molecules was performed. TCRdb re-called the 5' RACE reads through MiXCR, storing one row per CDR3 protein. Among about 67,000 distinct CDR3 sequences listed, roughly 10% were seen once. Sequenced material: whole blood. The rearrangement uses TRBV15 and TRBJ2-7; 8 nucleotides match TRBD1. This sequence was found in an adult who was a healthcare worker with PCR-confirmed SARS-CoV-2 infection or an uninfected control (not recorded which). The CDR3 coding sequence is TGTGCCACCAGCTCACAGGGGGGATACGAGCAGTACTTC. Translation: CATSSQGGYEQYF.